Below, 17 T cell receptor beta chains from the same sample are listed, as sequenced in a study of blood T cell repertoires in COVID-19. Profiled with immunoSEQ multiplex PCR; TCRdb holds only in-frame clones, not every one. The top ten hold approximately 4% of the sample, which has some 240,000 clones, about 81% seen once. The sequencing sample was made of PBMCs or T cells enriched from blood (not recorded which). The receptors were gathered from a man younger than 40 with acute COVID-19.

V gene TRBV7-9 combines with J gene TRBJ2-2; possible D gene TRBD1, 5 bases. V was shortened by 6 bases and J by 7 bases, with 21 bases between the two germline ends. This CDR3 contains 16 residues. Germline V CDR1 and CDR2: SEHNR, FQNEAQ (reference sequence). DNA of the CDR3: TGTGCCAGCAGGCCTCAAAAGCTTGTGGACATCGGGGAGCTGTTTTTT. This gives the protein CASRPQKLVDIGELFF.

The count of this clone is one. This chain connects TRBV10-1 to TRBJ2-3; maybe TRBD2 (5 bases). Per the germline V gene, CDR1 is WNHNN and CDR2 is SYGVQD (reference sequence). This CDR3 contains 16 residues. The V end was cut by 0 bases, the J end by 2 bases, with 12 bases between. The CDR3 DNA follows: TGCGCCAGCAGTGAGTCTCGACTAACCATCACAGATACGCAGTATTTT. Translation gives CASSESRLTITDTQYF.

The genes are TRBV21-1 and TRBJ2-3; the table calls TRBD2, which could not be checked here. TRBV21-1 is noted as a pseudogene. The CDR3 runs 17 residues. The CDR3 here is CASSTPTSVAETDTQYF. CDR3 in DNA: TGTGCCAGCAGCACCCCCACAAGTGTCGCGGAAACAGATACGCAGTATTTT.

The chain links TRBV11-2 to TRBJ2-3; 15 positions match TRBD2. This CDR3 is 17 amino acids long. From germline, CDR1 is SGHAT and CDR2 FQNNGV. The ends lost 8 bases at V and 4 bases at J; junction bases unmatched: 10. The chain's CDR3 is CASRGGLAGGRADTQYF. The CDR3 bases are TGTGCCAGCCGAGGGGGACTAGCGGGAGGAAGAGCAGATACGCAGTATTTT.

This rearrangement joins TRBV6-5 to TRBJ1-2; 12 bases are shared with TRBD1. The V gene's germline CDR1 is MNHEY and CDR2 SVGAGI. The length of the CDR3 is 15 residues. V lost 5 bases to trimming and J lost 5 bases; unmatched junction nucleotides: 6. Here the CDR3 reads CASSPLGQGAYGYTF. DNA of the CDR3: TGTGCCAGCAGTCCCCTGGGACAGGGGGCGTATGGCTACACCTTC.

The gene calls are TRBV18 and TRBJ1-2; D might be TRBD1 (6 bases). The CDR3 spans 14 residues. Germline values: CDR1 KGHSH, CDR2 LQKENI. V was cut by 3 bases and J by 5 bases, with 13 bases left in between. CDR3 residues: CASSPEWTVYGYTF. The DNA for the CDR3 is TGTGCCAGCTCACCCGAATGGACAGTTTATGGCTACACCTTC.

This chain uses TRBV5-1 with TRBJ2-1; 9 bases map to TRBD2. The CDR3 extends over 16 amino acids. V trimming: 0 bases; J trimming: 6 bases; junction bases outside the gene matches: 7. Germline CDR1 SGHRS, CDR2 YFSETQ. The CDR3 DNA is TGCGCCAGCAGCTTGGCCGTGGGCGGGGGGGCCAATGAGCAGTTCTTC. Translating gives CASSLAVGGGANEQFF. The full variable domain, completed using reference TRBV5-1 and TRBJ2-1, is KAGVTQTPRYLIKTRGQQVTLSCSPISGHRSVSWYQQTPGQGLQFLFEYFSETQRNKGNFPGRFSGRQFSNSRSEMNVSTLELGDSALYLCASSLAVGGGANEQFFGPGTRLTVL.

This chain joins TRBV11-3 and TRBJ2-1, with 9 bases matching TRBD2. Germline-derived CDR1 and CDR2 are SGHNT and YENEEA. CDR3 size: 14 residues. Trimming at V came to 4 bases and at J to 8 bases, leaving 6 bases not matched to a gene. CDR3 amino acids: CASSSIAGVYEQFF. CDR3 sequence (DNA): TGTGCCAGCAGCTCGATAGCGGGAGTGTATGAGCAGTTCTTC.

The CDR3 DNA reads as TGCAGCGCAAGCAGGGGGGAGACTGAAGCTTTCTTT. It encodes CSASRGETEAFF. This chain uses TRBV29-1 with TRBJ1-1; 7 positions match TRBD1. Per germline, CDR1 SQVTM and CDR2 ANQGSEA. This CDR3 comprises 12 residues. J gave up 5 bases and V 7 bases, and 7 bases lay outside the gene matches. Variable domain in full (rest from reference TRBV29-1 and TRBJ1-1): SAVISQKPSRDICQRGTSLTIQCQVDSQVTMMFWYRQQPGQSLTLIATANQGSEATYESGFVIDKFPISRPNLTFSTLTVSNMSPEDSSIYLCSASRGETEAFFGQGTRLTVV.

The rearrangement joins TRBV5-4 to TRBJ2-5, with 8 bases lining up with TRBD1. From germline, CDR1 is SGHNT and CDR2 YYREEE (reference sequence). J lost 5 bases, V lost 4 bases, and 7 bases had no gene match. The CDR3 extends over 14 amino acids. The CDR3 spells CASSPSGGRETQYF. DNA of the CDR3: TGTGCCAGCAGCCCTTCAGGGGGCCGGGAGACCCAGTACTTC.

The chain joins TRBV4-1 to TRBJ2-2; the D gene is possibly TRBD1 (6 bases). Trimming removed 2 bases at V and 5 bases at J, with 12 bases between. This CDR3 has 15 residues. CDR1 and CDR2 (germline): MGHRA, YSYEKL. CDR3 bases: TGCGCCAGCAGCCAAATGGGACAATCTACCGGGGAGCTGTTTTTT. Its translation: CASSQMGQSTGELFF.

V usage is TRBV7-3 and J usage is TRBJ2-3, with a tentative D call TRBD1 (6 bases). Germline V gene data show CDR1 as SGHTA and CDR2 as FQGTGA. V was trimmed by 5 bases and J by 0 bases, leaving 15 bases between them. The CDR3 has 16 amino acids. The CDR3 loop reads CASSPRGLVSTDTQYF. CDR3 DNA sequence: TGTGCCAGCAGCCCAAGGGGGTTGGTGAGCACAGATACGCAGTATTTT. Supplemented by reference TRBV7-3 and TRBJ2-3, the full variable domain reads GAGVSQTPSNKVTEKGKYVELRCDPISGHTALYWYRQSLGQGPEFLIYFQGTGAADDSGLPNDRFFAVRPEGSVSTLKIQRTERGDSAVYLCASSPRGLVSTDTQYFGPGTRLTVL.

The genes are TRBV6-5 and TRBJ1-1, with D possibly TRBD1 on 5 matching bases. V was shortened by 2 bases and J by 0 bases, with 13 bases between the two germline ends. The CDR3 loop spans 16 amino acids. The germline V gene encodes CDR1 MNHEY and CDR2 SVGAGI. CDR3 sequence (DNA): TGTGCCAGCAGTTACGGTAGGGCGGACATGAACACTGAAGCTTTCTTT. Protein sequence: CASSYGRADMNTEAFF.

The chain carries TRBV14 and TRBJ2-2; a possible D gene is TRBD2 (5 bases). Germline CDR1 reads SGHDN; CDR2 reads FVKESK. Trimming cost V 2 bases and J 15 bases, with 19 bases left between them. The CDR3 covers 14 residues. CDR3: CASSQWSGPGGMFF. Written as DNA, the CDR3 is TGTGCCAGCAGCCAATGGTCAGGACCCGGAGGAATGTTTTTT. Supplemented by reference TRBV14 and TRBJ2-2, the full variable domain reads EAGVTQFPSHSVIEKGQTVTLRCDPISGHDNLYWYRRVMGKEIKFLLHFVKESKQDESGMPNNRFLAERTGGTYSTLKVQPAELEDSGVYFCASSQWSGPGGMFFGEGSRLTVL.

The chain is built from TRBV4-1 and TRBJ1-4, with a possible D match to TRBD1 (5 bases). The germline V and J ends were trimmed by 5 bases and 5 bases, with 15 bases remaining between them. This CDR3 region has 15 residues. The germline gives CDR1 MGHRA, CDR2 YSYEKL. Here the CDR3 reads CASSKTGPTNEKLFF. CDR3 in DNA: TGCGCCAGCAGCAAAACAGGACCCACAAATGAAAAACTGTTTTTT.

CDR3 bases: TGTGCCAGCAGCTTAGGGGCTAGCCACTACAATGAGCAGTTCTTC. Translating gives CASSLGASHYNEQFF. The chain has TRBV7-2 and TRBJ2-1; D possibly corresponds to TRBD2 (5 bases). V lost 1 base and J 3 bases, leaving 10 bases between the germline ends. The CDR3 is 15 residues long. CDR1 is SGHTA, CDR2 FQGNSA, per germline.

The chain links TRBV18 to TRBJ2-1; TRBD2 matches at 8 bases. In germline, CDR1 is KGHSH, CDR2 LQKENI. The CDR3 length is 15 residues. The V gene end was trimmed by 3 bases and the J gene end by 7 bases; junction bases not matched to a gene: 8. The CDR3 DNA is TGTGCCAGCTCACCTCCCGGGGGGGCCAGGAATGAGCAGTTCTTC. Translating it yields CASSPPGGARNEQFF. Full variable domain (rest looked up from reference TRBV18 and TRBJ2-1): NAGVMQNPRHLVRRRGQEARLRCSPMKGHSHVYWYRQLPEEGLKFMVYLQKENIIDESGMPKERFSAEFPKEGPSILRIQQVVRGDSAAYFCASSPPGGARNEQFFGPGTRLTVL.